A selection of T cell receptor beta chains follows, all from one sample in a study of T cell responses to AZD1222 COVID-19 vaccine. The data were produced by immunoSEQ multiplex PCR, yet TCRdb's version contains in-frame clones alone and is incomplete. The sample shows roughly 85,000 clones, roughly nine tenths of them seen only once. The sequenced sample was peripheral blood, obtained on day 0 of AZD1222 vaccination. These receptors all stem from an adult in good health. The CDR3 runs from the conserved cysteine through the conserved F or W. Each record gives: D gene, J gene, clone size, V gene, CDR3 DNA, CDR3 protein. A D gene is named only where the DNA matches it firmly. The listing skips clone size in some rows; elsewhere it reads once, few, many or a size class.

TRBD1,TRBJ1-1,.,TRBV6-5,TGTGCCAGCACCCCAGTTGGACAGGGTACTGAAGCTTTCTTT,CASTPVGQGTEAFF
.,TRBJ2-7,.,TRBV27,TGTGCCAGCAGTTTATTAGCAGGGAACTACGAGCAGTACTTC,CASSLLAGNYEQYF
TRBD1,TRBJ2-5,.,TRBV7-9,TGTGCCAGCAGCACCGGGGACAGGGGGCTAGAGACCCAGTACTTC,CASSTGDRGLETQYF
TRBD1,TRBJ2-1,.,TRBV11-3,TGTGCCAGCAGCTTGGGCGACAGGGACTACAATGAGCAGTTCTTC,CASSLGDRDYNEQFF
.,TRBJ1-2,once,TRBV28,TGTGCCAGCAGTCAAACAGGGCCAGCTAACTATGGCTACACCTTC,CASSQTGPANYGYTF
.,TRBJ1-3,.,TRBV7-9,TGTGCCAGCAGCTTATGGGACCGATACTCTGGAAACACCATATATTTT,CASSLWDRYSGNTIYF
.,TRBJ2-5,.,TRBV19,TGTGCCAGTAGTAGCACAGGGCCGGAGACCCAGTACTTC,CASSSTGPETQYF
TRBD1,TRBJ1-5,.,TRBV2,TGTGCCAGCAGTGCGACAGGGGGCAATCAGCCCCAGCATTTT,CASSATGGNQPQHF
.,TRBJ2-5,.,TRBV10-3,TGTGCCATGAGGACAGAACAAGAGACCCAGTACTTC,CAMRTEQETQYF
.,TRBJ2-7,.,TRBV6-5,TGTGCCAGCAACACGGGCCCACGGGGACCCTACGAGCAGTACTTC,CASNTGPRGPYEQYF
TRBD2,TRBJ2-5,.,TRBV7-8,TGTGCCAGCAGCTTACCGGGAGGCGGACAAGAGACCCAGTACTTC,CASSLPGGGQETQYF
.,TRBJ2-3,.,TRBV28,TGTGCCAGCAGTTTTGTAGGCACTAGCACAGATACGCAGTATTTT,CASSFVGTSTDTQYF
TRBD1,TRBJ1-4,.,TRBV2,TGTGCCAGCCGCAGGGGGGAGGGAGAAAAACTGTTTTTT,CASRRGEGEKLFF
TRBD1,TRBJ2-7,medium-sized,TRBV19,TGTGCAACAGGGGCCGTCGAGCAGTACTTC,CATGAVEQYF
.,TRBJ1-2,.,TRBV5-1,TGCGCCAGCAGCTCTGGCGGGGGGAACTATGGCTACACCTTC,CASSSGGGNYGYTF
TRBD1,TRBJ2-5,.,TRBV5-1,TGCGCCAGCAGCTTGGAGGGACAGGGACACCAAGAGACCCAGTACTTC,CASSLEGQGHQETQYF
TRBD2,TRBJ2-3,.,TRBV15,TGTGCCACCAGCAGAGATAGAGGAGGAACTAGCGGGAGGGATACGCAGTATTTT,CATSRDRGGTSGRDTQYF
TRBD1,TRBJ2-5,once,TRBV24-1,TGTGCCACCAGTGATTTCCGACAGGGGGCCTACCAAGAGACCCAGTACTTC,CATSDFRQGAYQETQYF
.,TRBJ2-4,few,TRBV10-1,TGCGCCAGCAGTGAGTCGTTGGAGACAACGAAAAACATTCAGTACTTC,CASSESLETTKNIQYF
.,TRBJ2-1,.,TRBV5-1,TGCGCCAGCAGCTTCGACAGGGAGGGCAATGAGCAGTTCTTC,CASSFDREGNEQFF
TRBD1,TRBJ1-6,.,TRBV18,TGTGCCAGCTCACCACCGGACAGGGGGCCTTCACCCCTCCACTTT,CASSPPDRGPSPLHF
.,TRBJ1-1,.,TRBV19,TGTGCCAGTACCCTCCCGGACAGGAACACTGAAGCTTTCTTT,CASTLPDRNTEAFF
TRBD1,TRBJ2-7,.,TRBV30,TGTGCCTGGGGGCGGGGGACAGGGACCTACGAGCAGTACTTC,CAWGRGTGTYEQYF
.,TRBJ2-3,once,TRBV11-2,TGTGCCAGCAGCTTAGGGAGCTCAACTAGCACAGATACGCAGTATTTT,CASSLGSSTSTDTQYF
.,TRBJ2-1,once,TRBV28,TGTGCCAGCAGTAGCCCGGGGAGGAATGAGCAGTTCTTC,CASSSPGRNEQFF
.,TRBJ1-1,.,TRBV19,TGTGCCAGTAGTGGATCTAGGAAGGCCGTGGGGAACACTGAAGCTTTCTTT,CASSGSRKAVGNTEAFF
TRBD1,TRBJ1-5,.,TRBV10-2,TGCGCCAGCAGTGCGGCAGGGGGTATGGGTCAGCCCCAGCATTTT,CASSAAGGMGQPQHF
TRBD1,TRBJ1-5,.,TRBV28,TGTGCCAGCAGTCCCCTCGGGACAGGGGGGGGCAATCAGCCCCAGCATTTT,CASSPLGTGGGNQPQHF
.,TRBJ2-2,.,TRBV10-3,TGTGCCATCACGAAGACAGAGGACACCGGGGAGCTGTTTTTT,CAITKTEDTGELFF
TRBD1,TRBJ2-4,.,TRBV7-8,TGTGCCAGCAGTTCCGGGACAGGGGTCAAAAACATTCAGTACTTC,CASSSGTGVKNIQYF
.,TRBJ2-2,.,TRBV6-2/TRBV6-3,TGTGCCAGCAGTTACCCTCGAACGAACACCGGGGAGCTGTTTTTT,CASSYPRTNTGELFF
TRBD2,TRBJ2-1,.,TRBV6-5,TGTGCCAGCAGTTTCATAACCGGGACTAGCAACAATGAGCAGTTCTTC,CASSFITGTSNNEQFF
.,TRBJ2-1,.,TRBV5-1,TGCGCCAGCAGCTCCCCCGAGGCCCGCAATGAGCAGTTCTTC,CASSSPEARNEQFF
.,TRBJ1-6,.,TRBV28,TGTGCCAGCAGTTTCTCAAGGACTGGCTCCTATAATTCACCCCTCCACTTT,CASSFSRTGSYNSPLHF
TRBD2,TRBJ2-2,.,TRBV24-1,TGTGCCACCAGTGACCCACAGCGGGATACCGGGGAGCTGTTTTTT,CATSDPQRDTGELFF
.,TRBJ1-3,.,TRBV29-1,TGCAGCATTACTAGCTCTGGAAACACCATATATTTT,CSITSSGNTIYF
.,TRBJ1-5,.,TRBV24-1,TGTGCCACCAGTGATTCTGGCGACCGGGGTCAGCCCCAGCATTTT,CATSDSGDRGQPQHF
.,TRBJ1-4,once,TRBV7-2,TGTGCCAGCAGCCCGACTGAACAGCCGAATGAAAAACTGTTTTTT,CASSPTEQPNEKLFF
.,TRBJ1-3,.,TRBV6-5,TGTGCCAGCAGTCTCGGGACCGATGGAAACACCATATATTTT,CASSLGTDGNTIYF
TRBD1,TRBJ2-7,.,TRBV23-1,TGCGCCAGCAGTCAGTACCCGGGACAGGGGGCCTTAAACGCCTACGAGCAGTACTTC,CASSQYPGQGALNAYEQYF
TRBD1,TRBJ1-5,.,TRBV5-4,TGTGCCAGCAGTCAAGACAGGGATCAGCCCCAGCATTTT,CASSQDRDQPQHF
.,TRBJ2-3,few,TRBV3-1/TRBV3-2,TGTGCCAGCAGCCAAGATGTTCACCCCACAGATACGCAGTATTTT,CASSQDVHPTDTQYF
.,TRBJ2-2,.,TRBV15,TGTGCCACCAGCAGAGACCCAGGGTATAACACCGGGGAGCTGTTTTTT,CATSRDPGYNTGELFF
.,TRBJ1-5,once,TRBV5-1,TGCGCCAGCAGCAGCGGAGGGGGGAGCAATCAGCCCCAGCATTTT,CASSSGGGSNQPQHF
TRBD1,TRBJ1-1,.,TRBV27,TGTGCCAGCAGTTTAGACAGGGTGACTAGCACTGAAGCTTTCTTT,CASSLDRVTSTEAFF
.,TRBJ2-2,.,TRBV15,TGTGCCACCAGCAGGGGGGCGGGACGGGGCAAACTCGCCGGGGAGCTGTTTTTT,CATSRGAGRGKLAGELFF
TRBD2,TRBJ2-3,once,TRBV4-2,TGTGCCAGCAGCCAAGCGGGGGGGGCAGGTCGGGCAGATACGCAGTATTTT,CASSQAGGAGRADTQYF
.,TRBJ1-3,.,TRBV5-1,TGCGCCAGCAGTCTGCTAGAGGGAACTGGAAACACCATATATTTT,CASSLLEGTGNTIYF
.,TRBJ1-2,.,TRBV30,TGTGCCTGGAGTCCGGGGGCGGGCGGCTACACCTTC,CAWSPGAGGYTF
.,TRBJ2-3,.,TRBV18,TGTGCCAGCTCACCAGGCTACGTAAGCACAGATACGCAGTATTTT,CASSPGYVSTDTQYF
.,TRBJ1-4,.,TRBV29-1,TGCAGCGTTGGAAACACGGGACATAACGAAAAACTGTTTTTT,CSVGNTGHNEKLFF
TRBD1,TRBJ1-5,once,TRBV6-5,TGTGCCAGCAGGACAGGGATTGCGAGCAATCAGCCCCAGCATTTT,CASRTGIASNQPQHF
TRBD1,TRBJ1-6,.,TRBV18,TGTGCCAGCTCACTATCGGGACAGGGGAATTCACCCCTCCACTTT,CASSLSGQGNSPLHF
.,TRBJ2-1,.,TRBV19,TGTGCCAGTAGTAGGGGGCAGGATTACAATGAGCAGTTCTTC,CASSRGQDYNEQFF
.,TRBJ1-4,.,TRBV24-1,TGTGCCACCAGTGCGGGGGGGGCGAATGAAAAACTGTTTTTT,CATSAGGANEKLFF